Following are 30 T cell receptor beta chains from one sample sequenced in a study of blood T cells in healthy people across ages. Primed by a sample-barcoded 5' primer and a J-beta primer mix, a second PCR proceeded for about 6 to 12 cycles. One entry per CDR3 protein, called by TCRdb with MiXCR from the 5' RACE reads. The table has about 680,000 distinct CDR3 sequences, 49% seen once. Sequencing was performed on blood. The receptors shown here come from a woman in her sixties or seventies in good health.

V gene TRBV20-1 combines with J gene TRBJ1-2, with TRBD1 matching 10 bases. The CDR3 sequence is 12 residues long. Germline V CDR1 and CDR2: DFQATT, SNEGSKA (reference sequence). With 5 bases clipped from V and 8 bases from J, the junction kept 5 bases outside the gene matches. The CDR3 spells CSAPTGGGGYTF. The CDR3 DNA is TGCAGTGCTCCGACAGGGGGCGGCGGCTACACCTTC.

The rearrangement joins TRBV5-1 to TRBJ1-1; 9 nucleotides line up with TRBD1. Per germline, CDR1 SGHRS and CDR2 YFSETQ. The CDR3 contains 15 residues. V was clipped by 2 bases and J by 6 bases; unmatched bases: 8. The DNA of the CDR3 is TGCGCCAGCAGCTTAATTCCGGGACAGGGAGCTGAAGCTTTCTTT. Translation gives CASSLIPGQGAEAFF.

The chain carries TRBV5-1 and TRBJ2-3; D is possibly TRBD2 (6 bases). CDR1 SGHRS and CDR2 YFSETQ come from the germline V gene. V lost 4 bases and J 4 bases, leaving 16 bases between the germline ends. This CDR3 is 15 amino acids long. CDR3 coding DNA: TGCGCCAGCAGCGCCAGGAGGGGCCCATCAGATACGCAGTATTTT. It yields the protein CASSARRGPSDTQYF.

V gene TRBV18 combines with J gene TRBJ2-7, with D uncertain. Trimming cost V 5 bases and J 1 base, with 15 bases left between them. Germline CDR1 reads KGHSH; CDR2 reads LQKENI. CDR3 size: 15 residues. The CDR3 here is CASSDWLVTSYEQYF. DNA for the CDR3: TGTGCCAGCTCAGACTGGCTAGTGACGTCCTACGAGCAGTACTTC.

The rearrangement joins TRBV28 to TRBJ1-2; no clear D. With 5 bases removed from V and 7 bases from J, the gap between germline ends came to 14 bases. The CDR3 totals 13 residues. The V gene's germline CDR1 is MDHEN and CDR2 SYDVKM. Written as DNA, the CDR3 is TGTGCCAGCAGTGTACCAGGCTTCTCTGGCTACACCTTC. It codes for CASSVPGFSGYTF.

This clonotype was seen a few times. Here the CDR3 reads CASSLAELAGAGGELFF. The CDR3 bases are TGTGCCAGCAGCTTAGCAGAGCTAGCGGGAGCGGGCGGGGAGCTGTTTTTT. This chain joins TRBV7-8 and TRBJ2-2; 10 nucleotides align to TRBD2. Germline V gives CDR1 SGHVS, CDR2 FQNEAQ. The CDR3 is 17 residues long. J was trimmed by 7 bases and V by 0 bases; bases with no gene match: 8.

The chain is built from TRBV27 and TRBJ2-1; the match to TRBD2 covers 10 bases. The J call is doubtful: the DNA matches TRBJ2-7 better. CDR3 length equals 15 residues. The germline V gene encodes CDR1 MNHEY and CDR2 SMNVEV (reference sequence). As DNA, the CDR3 is TGTGCCAGCAGTAGAAGCGGGAGGGCGTTCAATGAGCAGTACTTC. Its protein is CASSRSGRAFNEQYF.

The rearrangement uses TRBV5-6 and TRBJ2-7, with 7 bases identical to TRBD1. The J call may be mistaken, given a closer DNA end match to TRBJ2-5. The CDR3 extends over 16 amino acids. From germline, CDR1 is SGHDT and CDR2 YYEEEE. DNA for the CDR3: TGTGCCAGCAGCTTGAGCCCCGGGACAGTCCAAGAGACCCAGTACTTC. It codes for CASSLSPGTVQETQYF.

This clonotype showed up just a few times. The chain joins TRBV13 to TRBJ2-6; D is uncertain. Germline values: CDR1 PRHDT, CDR2 FYEKMQ (reference sequence). The CDR3 totals 15 residues. V was shortened by 2 bases and J by 2 bases, with 7 bases between the two germline ends. The CDR3 region has the DNA TGTGCCAGCAGCTTACGCAGAACTGGGGCCAACGTCCTGACTTTC. Its translation is CASSLRRTGANVLTF.

The chain links TRBV14 to TRBJ1-4, with 8 bases that match TRBD1. Losses at the gene ends were 2 bases for V and 6 bases for J; bases not matched to a gene: 17. The CDR3 extends over 19 amino acids. Germline V gives CDR1 SGHDN, CDR2 FVKESK. Here the CDR3 DNA reads TGTGCCAGCAGCCAAAGAAGGACAGGGAAGTTTTTGGGAGATGAAAAACTGTTTTTT. Protein sequence: CASSQRRTGKFLGDEKLFF.

This clonotype was counted only a few times. Written as DNA, the CDR3 is TGTGCCAGCAGCGTAGGTGGCGGGAGCGGGAGCAATGAGCAGTTCTTC. Its protein product is CASSVGGGSGSNEQFF. J is TRBJ2-1 and V is TRBV9, with 8 nucleotides matching TRBD2. Trimming took 0 bases from V and 6 from J; bases not matched to a gene: 8. This CDR3 is built from 16 residues. From germline, CDR1 is SGDLS and CDR2 YYNGEE. Filled out from reference TRBV9 and TRBJ2-1, the complete variable domain reads DSGVTQTPKHLITATGQRVTLRCSPRSGDLSVYWYQQSLDQGLQFLIQYYNGEERAKGNILERFSAQQFPDLHSELNLSSLELGDSALYFCASSVGGGSGSNEQFFGPGTRLTVL.

This chain's CDR3 is CASSPTRDSNYEQYF. Written as DNA, the CDR3 is TGTGCCAGCAGTCCTACTCGGGACTCTAACTATGAGCAGTACTTC. The V call is TRBV4-2, the J call TRBJ2-7, with a possible D match to TRBD2 (6 bases). Germline V gene sequence: CDR1 LGHNA, CDR2 YNFKEQ. The CDR3 runs to 15 residues. Deletions cut 6 bases from V and 7 bases from J, with 22 bases between.

The rearrangement joins TRBV5-1 to TRBJ2-3; 12 bases are a match to TRBD2. Losses at the gene ends were 4 bases for V and 0 bases for J; bases not matched to a gene: 12. The CDR3 loop spans 19 amino acids. CDR1 SGHRS and CDR2 YFSETQ come from the germline V gene. CDR3 coding DNA: TGCGCCAGCAGCCCAATGACTAGCGGGAGAGGGGGCAGCACAGATACGCAGTATTTT. Encoded protein: CASSPMTSGRGGSTDTQYF.

The chain carries TRBV4-3 and TRBJ1-2; D perhaps matches TRBD1 (5 bases). Per germline, CDR1 LGHNA and CDR2 YSLEER. The CDR3 is made up of 15 amino acids. With 0 bases removed from V and 0 bases from J, the gap between germline ends came to 8 bases. The CDR3 spells CASSQDGAANYGYTF. The CDR3 DNA follows: TGCGCCAGCAGCCAAGATGGGGCAGCTAACTATGGCTACACCTTC.

The rearrangement links TRBV4-3 to TRBJ2-5, with D maybe TRBD2 (5 bases). Trimming stripped 1 base from V and 1 base from J, with 10 bases between. The CDR3 runs 15 residues. Germline CDR1 and CDR2: LGHNA and YSLEER. The CDR3: CASSQVVGSQETQYF. Here the CDR3 DNA reads TGCGCCAGCAGCCAAGTTGTGGGGAGCCAAGAGACCCAGTACTTC.

The chain links TRBV5-5 to TRBJ2-7; D is perhaps TRBD1 (5 bases). The V and J ends lost 2 bases and 2 bases respectively, with 11 bases between them. The V gene's germline CDR1 is SGHKS and CDR2 YYEKEE (reference sequence). The CDR3 covers 14 residues. The CDR3 loop reads CASSLGSGPYEQYF. The CDR3 DNA reads TGTGCCAGCAGCTTAGGGTCAGGGCCCTACGAGCAGTACTTC.

The chain recombines TRBV20-1 with TRBJ1-2; D possibly corresponds to TRBD1 (5 bases). The CDR3 loop spans 13 amino acids. Germline assignment: CDR1 DFQATT and CDR2 SNEGSKA (reference sequence). In nucleotides, the CDR3 is TGCAGGCCGACTGCCGGGACTGGGGATGGCTACACCTTC. Translation: CRPTAGTGDGYTF.

The chain couples TRBV29-1 to TRBJ2-5; D uncertain. The V gene's germline CDR1 is SQVTM and CDR2 ANQGSEA. The germline V and J ends were trimmed by 4 bases and 1 base, with 7 bases remaining between them. The CDR3 is 12 amino acids. CDR3 sequence (DNA): TGCAGCGTTGCCGGGTTCCAAGAGACCCAGTACTTC. Its translation: CSVAGFQETQYF.

The chain couples TRBV5-1 to TRBJ1-1, with a possible D match to TRBD1 (6 bases). CDR1 is SGHRS and CDR2 is YFSETQ in the germline V gene. CDR3 size: 15 residues. V was pared by 5 bases and J by 4 bases, with 18 bases between. The CDR3 DNA sequence: TGCGCCAGCAGACTCCGTGGGGGGGGCAGCACTGAAGCTTTCTTT. It specifies CASRLRGGGSTEAFF.

This rearrangement joins TRBV10-3 to TRBJ2-3, with 10 bases lining up with TRBD1. The CDR3 extends over 17 amino acids. V was pared by 4 bases and J by 2 bases, with 9 bases of the junction left unmatched. The germline CDR1 and CDR2 sequences are ENHRY and SYGVKD. CDR3 in amino acids: CAISAGTGTGDTDTQYF. As DNA, the CDR3 is TGTGCCATCAGTGCGGGAACCGGGACAGGGGACACAGATACGCAGTATTTT.

V usage is TRBV6-2 or TRBV6-3 and J usage is TRBJ1-2; D gene unclear. Germline V lookup: CDR1 MNHEY, CDR2 SVGEGT. V lost 4 bases to trimming and J lost 5 bases, with 11 bases between them. This CDR3 has 13 residues. CDR3 nucleotides: TGTGCCAGCAGTTCGGACGGAACTTATGGCTACACCTTC. Protein: CASSSDGTYGYTF.

This clonotype was recorded only once. This chain connects TRBV30 to TRBJ2-7; tentatively, D is TRBD1 (6 bases). The end of the DNA aligns better with TRBJ2-5, so the J call may be wrong. The germline V gene encodes CDR1 GTSNPN and CDR2 SVGIG (reference sequence). This CDR3 region has 15 residues. The chain's CDR3 is CAWSHLRTVRETQYF. The DNA of the CDR3 is TGTGCCTGGAGTCATCTCCGGACAGTTCGAGAGACCCAGTACTTC.

The chain joins TRBV3-1 to TRBJ2-4, with 12 bases identical to TRBD2. The CDR3 extends over 15 amino acids. In germline, CDR1 is LGHDT, CDR2 YNNKEL (reference sequence). V lost 4 bases to trimming and J lost 6 bases; unmatched junction nucleotides: 4. As DNA, the CDR3 is TGTGCCAGCAGCCCAGCGGGACTAGCGGGAAACATTCAGTACTTC. This sequence encodes CASSPAGLAGNIQYF.

The J gene is TRBJ2-3, the V gene TRBV7-2; D remains ambiguous. Between the trimmed V and J ends, which lost 1 base and 1 base, there was a span of 9 bases. Looked up from germline, CDR1 is SGHTA and CDR2 is FQGNSA. There are 15 residues in the CDR3. The CDR3 DNA reads as TGTGCCAGCAGCTTAGATCTTAGGCGCACAGATACGCAGTATTTT. This encodes CASSLDLRRTDTQYF. Using reference TRBV7-2 and TRBJ2-3 for the parts outside the CDR3, the full variable domain is GAGVSQSPSNKVTEKGKDVELRCDPISGHTALYWYRQSLGQGLEFLIYFQGNSAPDKSGLPSDRFSAERTGGSVSTLTIQRTQQEDSAVYLCASSLDLRRTDTQYFGPGTRLTVL.

The rearrangement joins TRBV6-5 to TRBJ2-5; D perhaps matches TRBD1 (7 bases). The CDR3 covers 15 residues. CDR1 and CDR2 (germline): MNHEY, SVGAGI. V shed 4 bases and J shed 2 bases, with 14 bases lying between them. The CDR3 DNA reads TGTGCCAGCAGTTTCGGACAGGCGGGACAAGAGACCCAGTACTTC. Protein sequence: CASSFGQAGQETQYF.

This clonotype was detected a few times. The J gene is TRBJ2-2, the V gene TRBV13; D may match TRBD1 or TRBD2 (5 bases each). This CDR3 contains 14 residues. V lost 3 bases and J 1 base, leaving 6 bases between the germline ends. Germline V CDR1 and CDR2: PRHDT, FYEKMQ (reference sequence). The CDR3 coding sequence is TGTGCCAGCAGCTTTGGGGGGAACACCGGGGAGCTGTTTTTT. Encoded protein: CASSFGGNTGELFF.

This rearrangement joins TRBV7-2 to TRBJ1-6; D is unresolved. Germline values: CDR1 SGHTA, CDR2 FQGNSA. The length of the CDR3 is 13 residues. Trimming left V 5 bases short and J 5 bases short, with 7 bases between. The CDR3 spells CASSLIHNSPLHF. CDR3 DNA: TGTGCCAGCAGCCTGATTCATAATTCACCCCTCCACTTT.

This clonotype was detected ten times or more. The chain uses TRBV7-2 and TRBJ2-5; no clear D gene. V was cut by 4 bases and J by 11 bases, with 17 bases left in between. Germline CDR1 is SGHTA and CDR2 is FQGNSA. The CDR3 runs to 13 residues. For the CDR3, the DNA is TGTGCCAGCAGCTCTGAAAGCCGGGCGCCGCAGTACTTC. Translation gives CASSSESRAPQYF.

The gene calls are TRBV7-9 and TRBJ1-2; D remains unclear. The CDR3 consists of 12 residues. Looked up from germline, CDR1 is SEHNR and CDR2 is FQNEAQ (reference sequence). Deletions cut 8 bases from V and 3 bases from J, with 10 bases between. Written as DNA, the CDR3 is TGTGCCAGCGGCGACACTTACTATGGCTACACCTTC. Its protein product is CASGDTYYGYTF.

This chain connects TRBV5-1 to TRBJ2-1; TRBD1 matches 8 bases. The CDR3 runs to 13 residues. With V trimmed by 0 bases and J by 15 bases, 8 bases remained unmatched. Germline V gives CDR1 SGHRS, CDR2 YFSETQ. The CDR3 DNA reads TGCGCCAGCAGCTTGGTTGTCGGGACAGGCTTGTTCTTC. It codes for CASSLVVGTGLFF.